The entry that follows covers one T cell receptor beta chain sequence. Its specificity is unknown. In germline, CDR1 is SEHNR, CDR2 FQNEAQ (reference sequence). The V and J ends lost 10 bases and 0 bases respectively, with 15 bases between them. CDR3 length equals 14 residues. This specimen belongs to a study of cytomegalovirus exposure and HLA in healthy donors. Study-level information: An earlier analysis identified approximately 120 million unique TCR beta sequences in about 190 million T cells.

Study results and caveats: Segments of the TCR beta V type were, in most cases, productive about 87% or about 30% of the time in an earlier analysis.

Primers included in the PCR were 60 Vbeta and 13 Jbeta primers. Measured with immunoSEQ multiplex PCR; TCRdb has only the in-frame clones, and not every one. This repertoire shows around 170,000 clones, around 86% found once; its top ten account for around 0.75%. All donors participated as healthy donors of bone marrow. Unrecorded immune exposure was likely among donors, who were nominally healthy when sampled. The receptor was derived from a woman aged 18-29 years in good health and CMV-seronegative. Sequenced input: PBMCs. The chain combines TRBV7-9 with TRBJ1-1, with a possible D match to TRBD1 (6 bases). CDR3 coding DNA: TGTGCCACCGGGACAAGCCCGATGAACACTGAAGCTTTCTTT. The encoded protein is CATGTSPMNTEAFF.